This T cell receptor (beta chain) was identified in a study of shared clonotypes between healthy human individuals. Using immunoSEQ multiplex PCR, the repertoire was profiled, and TCRdb retains in-frame clones only, with some absent. Among a few million clones listed, less than 95% were seen once. Trimming left V 0 bases short and J 2 bases short, with 8 bases between. The CDR3 extends over 15 amino acids. CDR1 and CDR2 from the germline V gene are KGHSY and FQNENV. The rearrangement links TRBV16 to TRBJ2-1; D may be TRBD2 (6 bases). This TCR came from a man between 18 and 35 years old in good health. Some clones in this sample may be carry-over from other donors' samples. The sequenced sample consisted of naive CD4+ T cells from PBMCs. Subset defined: CD45RA+ positively selected. In DNA, the CDR3 is TGTGCCAGCAGCCAATCGACGGGAGCCTACAATGAGCAGTTCTTC. Protein sequence: CASSQSTGAYNEQFF.